Listed below are T cell receptor beta chains from one sample, sequenced in a study of pediatric ulcerative colitis. Assay used: immunoSEQ multiplex PCR; TCRdb lists only in-frame clones, some missing. The top ten hold 4% to 6.5% of the sample, which has tens of thousands of clones, over 70% seen once. Material: blood. Receptors originate from a boy under 18 with moderate ulcerative colitis. Each CDR3 is given with its conserved first and last residue. D genes are given only for firm matches. Size is stated for part of the rows, as once, few or many counts, or as a class when the clone is expanded.

TGTGCCAGCTCACCACCGAATCCAGCAGCGCAGTACTTC,CASSPPNPAAQYF,.,few,TRBV18,TRBJ2-7
TGTGCCTCGAGGGGGGGGTGGTCCTACGAGCAGTACTTC,CASRGGWSYEQYF,.,.,TRBV6-6,TRBJ2-7
TGTGCCAGCAGCTTAGCCCACTCTCAGCCCCAGCATTTT,CASSLAHSQPQHF,.,.,TRBV7-3,TRBJ1-5
TGTGCCAGCAGTGTTTACAGGGGGCTCTCTGGAAACACCATATATTTT,CASSVYRGLSGNTIYF,TRBD1,.,TRBV2,TRBJ1-3
TGCAGCGTTGAAGGGTTAGAAGGCCGACGGGAAGAGCAGTACTTC,CSVEGLEGRREEQYF,.,.,TRBV29-1,TRBJ2-5
TGTGCCAGCAGCTTAGCGCAAGGCAGGGTTCTTGGCTACACCTTC,CASSLAQGRVLGYTF,.,.,TRBV7-9,TRBJ1-2
TGCAGCGTGCAGACAGGGAGAGAAAAACTGTTTTTT,CSVQTGREKLFF,TRBD1,few,TRBV29-1,TRBJ1-4
TGCGCCAGCAGCGCCGGACAGGGGGAGACCCAGTACTTC,CASSAGQGETQYF,TRBD1,.,TRBV5-1,TRBJ2-5
TGTGCCAGCAGCTTAGGACAGGGTTTCGAGCCCCAGCATTTT,CASSLGQGFEPQHF,TRBD1,.,TRBV11-2,TRBJ1-5
TGCGCCAGCAGTCAATCTATCACAGGCCGGTGGAGCTCCTATAATTCACCCCTCCACTTT,CASSQSITGRWSSYNSPLHF,.,once,TRBV23-1,TRBJ1-6
TGCGCCAGCAGTCATGGGACGGGAAATTCACCCCTCCACTTT,CASSHGTGNSPLHF,.,.,TRBV10-1,TRBJ1-6
TGCGCCAGCAGCCAAGGAGCAGACTACGAGCAGTACTTC,CASSQGADYEQYF,.,.,TRBV4-1,TRBJ2-7
TGCAGCGTTTCCGAGACGGGGAGCCTCACAGATACGCAGTATTTT,CSVSETGSLTDTQYF,.,.,TRBV29-1,TRBJ2-3
TGTGCCAGCAGCTCCTGGCCCCGCGGTACCTACGAGCAGTACTTC,CASSSWPRGTYEQYF,.,.,TRBV7-7,TRBJ2-7
TGCACCAGCAGCCCTAAGGGGGACAATGAGCAGTTCTTC,CTSSPKGDNEQFF,.,.,TRBV1,TRBJ2-1
TGTGCCAGTCGCCCAAGCGGCAGGATACAGTTCTTC,CASRPSGRIQFF,.,few,TRBV6-1,TRBJ2-1
TGTGCCAGCAGCTACTACGGGGGACATTACACTGAAGCTTTCTTT,CASSYYGGHYTEAFF,.,.,TRBV5-4,TRBJ1-1
TGTGCCAGCAGCTTAGGCGCAGGGACGGCCGAGCAGTACTTC,CASSLGAGTAEQYF,.,once,TRBV7-9,TRBJ2-7
TGTGCCAGCAGGCCCAGCGCTAGCACAGATACGCAGTATTTT,CASRPSASTDTQYF,.,.,TRBV2,TRBJ2-3
TGTGCCAGCAGCCCTACGTCGGGGAATGGCTACACCTTC,CASSPTSGNGYTF,.,.,TRBV7-3,TRBJ1-2
TGTGCCAGCAGCACCGGACAGTTAAGCTCTGGGGCCAACGTCCTGACTTTC,CASSTGQLSSGANVLTF,.,.,TRBV7-9,TRBJ2-6
TGTGCCATCAGTGACGGGACTAGCGGGAGGAGGGGGCCCTACGAGCAGTACTTC,CAISDGTSGRRGPYEQYF,TRBD2,.,TRBV10-3,TRBJ2-7
TGTGCTACTCCTTCGGGGCAGGGGTACGAGCAGTACTTC,CATPSGQGYEQYF,.,.,TRBV11-2,TRBJ2-7
TGTGCCAGCAGTGCGGGGGCAGAGACCCAGTACTTC,CASSAGAETQYF,.,.,TRBV6-1,TRBJ2-5
TGCGCCAGCAGCTTAAAGTGGTCGGGAGGCTACGAGCAGTACTTC,CASSLKWSGGYEQYF,TRBD2,.,TRBV5-1,TRBJ2-7